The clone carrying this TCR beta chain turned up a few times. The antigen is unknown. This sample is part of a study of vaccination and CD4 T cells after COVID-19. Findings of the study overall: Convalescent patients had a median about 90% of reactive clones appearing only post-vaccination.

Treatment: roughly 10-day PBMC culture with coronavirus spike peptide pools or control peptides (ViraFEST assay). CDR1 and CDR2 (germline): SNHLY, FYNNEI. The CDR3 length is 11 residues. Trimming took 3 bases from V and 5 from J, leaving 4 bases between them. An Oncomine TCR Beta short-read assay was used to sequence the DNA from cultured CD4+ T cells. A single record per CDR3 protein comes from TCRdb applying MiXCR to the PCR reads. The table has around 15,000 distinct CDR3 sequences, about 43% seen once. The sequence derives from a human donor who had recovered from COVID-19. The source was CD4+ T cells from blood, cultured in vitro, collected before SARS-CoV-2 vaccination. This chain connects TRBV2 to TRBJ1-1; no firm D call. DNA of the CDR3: TGTGCCAGCAGTGAGAGGACTGAAGCTTTCTTT. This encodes CASSERTEAFF. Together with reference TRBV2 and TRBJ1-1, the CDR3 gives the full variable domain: EPEVTQTPSHQVTQMGQEVILRCVPISNHLYFYWYRQILGQKVEFLVSFYNNEISEKSEIFDDQFSVERPDGSNFTLKIRSTKLEDSAMYFCASSERTEAFFGQGTRLTVV.